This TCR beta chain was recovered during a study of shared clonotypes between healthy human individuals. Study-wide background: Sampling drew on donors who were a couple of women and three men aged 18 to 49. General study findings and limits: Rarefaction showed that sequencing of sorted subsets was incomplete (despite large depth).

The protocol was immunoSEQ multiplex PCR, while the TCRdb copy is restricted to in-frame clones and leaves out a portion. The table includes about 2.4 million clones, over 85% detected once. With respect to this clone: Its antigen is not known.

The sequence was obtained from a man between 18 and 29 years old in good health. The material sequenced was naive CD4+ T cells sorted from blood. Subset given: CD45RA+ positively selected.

The CDR3 DNA sequence: TGTGCCGCCGGCGTGGCCACCCCTAACTACGAGCAGTACTTC. It yields the protein CAAGVATPNYEQYF. The V and J genes are TRBV6-1 and TRBJ2-7; D gene unclear. Germline V gene lookup returns CDR1 MNHNS and CDR2 SASEGT. The V end lost 11 bases, the J end lost 3 bases, and 20 bases lay between the germline ends. This CDR3 has 14 residues.